These 8 T cell receptor beta chains were all obtained from the same sample, sequenced in a study of CD8 T cells in Susac syndrome. After extraction with the RNeasy kit, roughly 0.5 to 1 ug of the RNA was reverse transcribed using random hexamers. Via MiXCR, TCRdb re-called the immunoSEQ multiplex PCR reads, giving one row per CDR3 protein. The sample contains roughly 44,000 distinct CDR3 sequences, approximately 94% of which appear only once. The sequenced sample was CD8+ T cells from PBMCs. These receptors originate from a human donor in good health.

The rearrangement links TRBV3-1 to TRBJ2-7; TRBD1 matches at 7 bases. Germline values: CDR1 LGHDT, CDR2 YNNKEL (reference sequence). This CDR3 comprises 14 residues. V lost 4 bases to trimming and J lost 2 bases; unmatched junction nucleotides: 5. The CDR3 DNA is TGTGCCAGCAGCCCAGGACAGGTCACCTACGAGCAGTACTTC. Translating gives CASSPGQVTYEQYF.

The rearrangement uses TRBV3-1 and TRBJ1-6, with TRBD1 identical over 9 bases. CDR1 is LGHDT, CDR2 YNNKEL, per germline (reference sequence). The CDR3 sequence is 16 residues long. V lost 1 base and J lost 13; bases outside the gene matches: 11. Written as DNA, the CDR3 is TGTGCCAGCAGCCAAGGTTTGGGACAGGGATATTTTCCCCTCCACTTT. This encodes CASSQGLGQGYFPLHF.

This clonotype has a single count. The chain couples TRBV28 to TRBJ2-7; a possible D gene is TRBD2 (6 bases). CDR1 and CDR2 (germline): MDHEN, SYDVKM. V lost 8 bases and J 0 bases, leaving 11 bases between the germline ends. The CDR3 consists of 13 residues. The CDR3 sequence is CASGDLSSYEQYF. As DNA, the CDR3 is TGTGCCAGCGGGGACTTAAGCTCCTACGAGCAGTACTTC.

This chain joins TRBV27 and TRBJ2-7; D not resolved. This CDR3 comprises 13 residues. Trimming left V 5 bases short and J 3 bases short, with 11 bases between. Germline V CDR1 and CDR2: MNHEY, SMNVEV (reference sequence). CDR3 in amino acids: CASSPLDHYEQYF. CDR3 nucleotide sequence: TGTGCCAGCAGTCCCTTGGACCACTACGAGCAGTACTTC.

V usage is TRBV6-4 and J usage is TRBJ2-3; 10 positions match TRBD2. V lost 2 bases and J lost 4; bases outside the gene matches: 6. Germline CDR1 is MRHNA and CDR2 is SNTAGT. The CDR3 is 16 residues long. Here the CDR3 reads CASSDGQRGGADTQYF. DNA for the CDR3: TGTGCCAGCAGTGACGGTCAGCGGGGGGGAGCAGATACGCAGTATTTT.

The gene calls are TRBV18 and TRBJ2-7, with TRBD1 matching 11 bases. V shed 9 bases, J shed 5 bases, and the junction held 12 bases outside the gene matches. Germline V CDR1 and CDR2: KGHSH, LQKENI. This CDR3 has 15 residues. CDR3 protein: CASRASGQGAHEQYF. CDR3 bases: TGTGCCAGTAGGGCCTCAGGACAGGGGGCCCACGAGCAGTACTTC.

The chain carries TRBV27 and TRBJ2-5, with 7 bases identical to TRBD2. V was clipped by 5 bases and J by 0 bases; unmatched bases: 3. The CDR3 totals 14 residues. Germline CDR1 MNHEY, CDR2 SMNVEV (reference sequence). As DNA, the CDR3 is TGTGCCAGCAGTAGGGAGGGGCACCAAGAGACCCAGTACTTC. This encodes CASSREGHQETQYF.

The rearrangement uses TRBV29-1 and TRBJ2-1; 12 bases align to TRBD2. Germline CDR1 is SQVTM and CDR2 is ANQGSEA. The CDR3 spans 14 residues. The trim removed 6 bases at V and 5 bases at J, leaving 5 bases unmatched. The CDR3 spells CSVGLAGFNNEQFF. The DNA for the CDR3 is TGCAGCGTCGGACTAGCGGGGTTTAACAATGAGCAGTTCTTC.